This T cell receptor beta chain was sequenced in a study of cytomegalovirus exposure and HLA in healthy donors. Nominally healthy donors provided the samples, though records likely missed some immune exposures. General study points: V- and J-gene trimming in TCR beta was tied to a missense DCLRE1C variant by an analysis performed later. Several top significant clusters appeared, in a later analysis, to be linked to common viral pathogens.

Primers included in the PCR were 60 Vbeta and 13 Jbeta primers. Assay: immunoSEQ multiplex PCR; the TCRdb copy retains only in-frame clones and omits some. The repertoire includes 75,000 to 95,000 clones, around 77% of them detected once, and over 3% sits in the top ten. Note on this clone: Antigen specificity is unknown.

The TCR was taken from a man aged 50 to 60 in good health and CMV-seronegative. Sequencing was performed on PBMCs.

The CDR3 DNA follows: TGTGCCAGCAGCCCTAGAACCTCTGGAAACACCATATATTTT. This translates into CASSPRTSGNTIYF. This chain joins TRBV28 and TRBJ1-3; no clear D gene. The CDR3 loop spans 14 amino acids. Germline V gives CDR1 MDHEN, CDR2 SYDVKM. The V and J ends lost 6 bases and 0 bases respectively, with 9 bases between them.